This T cell receptor beta chain is drawn from a study of blood T cell repertoires in COVID-19. Method: immunoSEQ multiplex PCR; TCRdb's copy keeps in-frame clones and lacks some. Here the sample spans about 130,000 clones, roughly 90% being singletons. Germline values: CDR1 MNHEY, CDR2 SVGAGI. The CDR3 has 14 residues. The V end lost 8 bases, the J end lost 2 bases, and 13 bases lay between the germline ends. The receptor comes from a man aged 60 to 69 with COVID-19, enrolled during active disease. The gene calls are TRBV6-5 and TRBJ1-5; D is possibly TRBD1 (5 bases). What was sequenced was peripheral blood. CDR3 DNA sequence: TGTGCCAGCCATTGGGGGGAGCGCAATCAGCCCCAGCATTTT. It yields the protein CASHWGERNQPQHF.